This record covers a single T cell receptor (beta chain). Its antigen has not been determined. Base qualities were left out, and no much larger clone turns up one base away. The data are from a study of T cell responses to AZD1222 COVID-19 vaccine (dated by TCRdb to about 2021). As for the study more broadly: Because spike-specific TCR depth and breadth did not differ between the two schedules, AZD1222 recipients who got a second dose at roughly 4 weeks were pooled with those who got a second dose at roughly 12 weeks. A total of 233 trial participants underwent TCR sequencing, of whom about 200 had received two doses of AZD1222 and 26 had received two doses of the MenACWY control vaccine. Trial participants were enrolled into age subgroups of 18-55, 56-69 and 70-plus years, which contained around 150, 28 and 57 TCR-sequenced participants, respectively.

CDR1 and CDR2, looked up from the germline V gene (reference sequence), are SEHNR and FQNEAQ. V drops 2 bases and J drops 2 bases, leaving 6 bases in between. Including the terminal cysteine and phenylalanine, the CDR3 comprises 13 residues. The retained sequence is limited to the CDR3, 39 bases, with the frame set at the first base. Study-wide findings and limitations: Conclusions about previously exposed vaccinees were limited because only 5 or 6 AZD1222 recipients were SARS-CoV-2 seropositive at baseline. Epitopes outside the regions mutated in the B.1.351 and B.1.1.7 variants were reportedly recognized by nearly half of the unique spike-specific TCRs. Vaccine-associated CD4 TCRs spanned the whole spike protein, with dominant responses in regions 160-218 and 743-854. Spike-specific TCR breadth and depth rose significantly after two AZD1222 doses compared with day 0 and with MenACWY recipients. Because no day 14 peak-response samples were available, the repertoires could be characterized only after the peak T cell response. Participants were mostly white British, with more females than males. The authors suggested clonal diversity may have been underestimated. In the small 56-69-year group, the increase in depth fell short of significance, most likely because of low power.

The meaning of the sample's time point label: baseline before first vaccination. The vaccinee samples were drawn from two UK trials, COV001 and COV002, one of which was a single-blind randomized controlled phase 2/3 trial testing AZD1222 (ChAdOx1 nCoV-19) in healthy adults. For TCRbeta chain sequencing, PBMC samples were collected from trial participants at day 0 and at day 28 after the second dose. The CDR3 regions of human TCRbeta chains were analyzed by immunosequencing. For the original study's pipeline: TCRs in the repertoires were matched against a reference library of SARS-CoV-2-specific TCRs that had been generated with the MIRA antigen-specificity platform. Breadth was defined as the fraction of unique TCRs that were SARS-CoV-2-associated, and depth was defined as the fraction of total T cells that were SARS-CoV-2-associated. Each spike-specific TCR was assigned to its reactive spike region and to a CD4 or CD8 class using the MIRA data. Log10-transformed breadth and depth values were compared by one-way ANOVA with Sidak's multiple comparisons tests. Entries here come from immuneACCESS through TCRdb and include only in-frame sequences with V and J called. Some clones fail to appear in such tables; in the studies checked, an unresolved V gene covers under half of the shortfall, and the cause of the remainder is unknown. V and J calls and clone size come straight from that table; D and trimming were deduced from the DNA. The sample data list roughly 99,000 clones, and roughly 90% of these were observed just once. Of the sample, 6.5% to 8% is held by the ten largest clones.

The material was peripheral blood, obtained on day 0 of AZD1222 vaccination. The chain joins TRBV7-9 to TRBJ2-5, with no D gene named confidently. This clonotype originated in an adult in good health. The CDR3 sequence is CASSLLPQETQYF. In nucleotide form, the sequence is TGTGCCAGCAGCTTACTACCTCAAGAGACCCAGTACTTC.